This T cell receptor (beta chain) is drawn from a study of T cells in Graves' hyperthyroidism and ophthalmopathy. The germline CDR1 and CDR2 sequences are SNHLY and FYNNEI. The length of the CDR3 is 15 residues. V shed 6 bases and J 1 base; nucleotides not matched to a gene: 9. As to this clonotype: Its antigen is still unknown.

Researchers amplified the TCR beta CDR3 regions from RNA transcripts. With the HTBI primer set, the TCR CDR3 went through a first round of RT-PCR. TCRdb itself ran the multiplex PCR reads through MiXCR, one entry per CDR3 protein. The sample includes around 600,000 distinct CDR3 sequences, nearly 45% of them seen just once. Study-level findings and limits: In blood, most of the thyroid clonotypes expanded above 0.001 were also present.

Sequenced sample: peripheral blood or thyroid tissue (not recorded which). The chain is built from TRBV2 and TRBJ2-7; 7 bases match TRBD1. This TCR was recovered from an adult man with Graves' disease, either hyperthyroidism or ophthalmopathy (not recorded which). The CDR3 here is CASSGMTGPSYEQYF. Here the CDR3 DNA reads TGTGCCAGCAGCGGGATGACAGGGCCGTCCTACGAGCAGTACTTC.